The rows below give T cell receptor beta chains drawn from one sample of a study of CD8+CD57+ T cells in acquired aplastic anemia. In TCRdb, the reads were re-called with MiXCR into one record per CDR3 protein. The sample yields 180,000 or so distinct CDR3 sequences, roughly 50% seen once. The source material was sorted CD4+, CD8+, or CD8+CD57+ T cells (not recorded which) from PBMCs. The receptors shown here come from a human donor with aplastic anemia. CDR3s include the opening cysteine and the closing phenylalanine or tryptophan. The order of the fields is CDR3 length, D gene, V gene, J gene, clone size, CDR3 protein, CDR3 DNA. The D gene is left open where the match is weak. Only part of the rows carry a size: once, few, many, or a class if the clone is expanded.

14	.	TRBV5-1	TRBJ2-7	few	CASSGTTGVYEQYF	TGCGCCAGCAGCGGGACTACAGGGGTCTACGAGCAGTACTTC
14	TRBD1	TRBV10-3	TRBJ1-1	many	CAIRTPQGAAEAFF	TGTGCCATCAGAACGCCACAGGGGGCCGCTGAAGCTTTCTTT
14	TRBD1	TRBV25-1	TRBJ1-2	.	CASSSGEQGTGYTF	TGTGCCAGCTCTTCCGGGGAACAGGGGACGGGCTACACCTTC
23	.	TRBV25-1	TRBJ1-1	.	CASRLAGVRVSSLESDMNTEAFF	TGTGCCAGCCGACTAGCGGGAGTTCGTGTGAGCAGCTTAGAAAGTGATATGAACACTGAAGCTTTCTTT
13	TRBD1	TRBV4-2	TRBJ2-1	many	CASSSTDRAIVFF	TGTGCCAGCAGCTCGACGGACAGGGCGATAGTGTTCTTC
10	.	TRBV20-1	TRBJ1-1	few	CSAEKGGGFF	TGCAGTGCAGAGAAAGGAGGAGGTTTCTTT
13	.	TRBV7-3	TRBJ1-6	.	CASSLTRDSPLHF	TGTGCCAGCAGCTTAACGCGGGATTCACCCCTCCACTTT
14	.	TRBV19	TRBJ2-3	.	CASNVMGSTDTQYF	TGTGCCAGTAATGTGATGGGTAGCACAGATACGCAGTATTTT
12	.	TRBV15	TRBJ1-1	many	CATSIRNTEAFF	TGTGCCACCAGCATCAGGAACACTGAAGCTTTCTTT
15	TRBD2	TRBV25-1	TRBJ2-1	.	CASSEAGGRIREQFF	TGTGCCAGCAGTGAGGCGGGGGGGAGGATTCGGGAGCAGTTCTTC
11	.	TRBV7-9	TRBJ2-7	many	CASSRDYEQYF	TGTGCCAGCAGCCGGGATTACGAGCAGTACTTC
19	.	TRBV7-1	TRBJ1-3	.	CASSSTVAGGRSSGNTIYF	TGTGCCAGCAGCTCAACAGTCGCCGGGGGAAGGTCCTCTGGAAACACCATATATTTT
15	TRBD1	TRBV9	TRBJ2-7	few	CASSRGTGRVYEQYF	TGTGCCAGCTCGAGGGGGACAGGGAGAGTTTACGAGCAGTACTTC
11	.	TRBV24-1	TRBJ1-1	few	CATSRGDEAFF	TGTGCCACCAGTAGGGGAGATGAAGCTTTCTTT
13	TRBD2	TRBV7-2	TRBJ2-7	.	CASSLAGQEDQYF	TGTGCCAGCAGCCTAGCGGGCCAGGAAGATCAGTACTTC
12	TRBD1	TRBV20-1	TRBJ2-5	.	CSAGTGRETQYF	TGCAGTGCCGGGACAGGGCGGGAGACCCAGTACTTC
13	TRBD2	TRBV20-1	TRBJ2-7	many	CSATLAGVGKQYF	TGCAGTGCAACACTAGCGGGAGTCGGCAAGCAGTACTTC
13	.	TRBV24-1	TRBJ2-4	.	CATEKGAKNIQYF	TGTGCCACCGAGAAGGGGGCCAAAAACATTCAGTACTTC
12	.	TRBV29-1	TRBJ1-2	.	CSVGTGTPGYTF	TGCAGCGTTGGTACAGGGACTCCTGGCTACACCTTC
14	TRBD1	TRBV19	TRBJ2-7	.	CASSEGQEDYEQYF	TGTGCCAGTAGTGAGGGACAGGAGGACTACGAGCAGTACTTC
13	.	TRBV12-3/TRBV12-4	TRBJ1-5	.	CASSLGPNRPQHF	TGTGCCAGCAGCCTGGGACCCAATCGGCCCCAGCATTTT
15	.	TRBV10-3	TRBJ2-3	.	CAISEYLASTDTQYF	TGTGCCATCAGTGAGTACTTGGCTAGCACAGATACGCAGTATTTT
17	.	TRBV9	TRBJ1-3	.	CASTRGEGGSFGNTVYF	TGTGCCAGTACCCGAGGGGAAGGCGGGAGCTTTGGAAACACCGTATATTTT
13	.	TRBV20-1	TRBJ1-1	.	CSAVRGGQLEAFF	TGCAGTGCCGTCCGGGGTGGACAGCTTGAAGCTTTCTTT
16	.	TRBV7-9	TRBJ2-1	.	CASSLGSLGPGHEQFF	TGTGCCAGCAGCTTAGGATCTCTAGGTCCGGGTCATGAGCAGTTCTTC
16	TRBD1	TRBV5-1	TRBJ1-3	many	CASSFSEQGAGNTIYF	TGCGCCAGCAGCTTTTCGGAACAGGGGGCTGGAAACACCATATATTTT
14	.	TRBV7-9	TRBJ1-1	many	CASSLSTGFTEAFF	TGTGCCAGCAGCTTAAGTACAGGGTTCACTGAAGCTTTCTTT
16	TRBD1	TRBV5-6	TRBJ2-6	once	CASSTGQGARANVLTF	TGTGCCAGCAGCACGGGACAGGGGGCGAGGGCCAACGTCCTGACTTTC
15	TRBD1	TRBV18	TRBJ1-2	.	CASSPQIGTGTSYTF	TGTGCCAGCTCACCACAAATAGGGACAGGGACGAGCTACACCTTC
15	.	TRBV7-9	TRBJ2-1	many	CASSPPPRMGNEQFF	TGTGCCAGCAGCCCCCCCCCCCGAATGGGTAATGAGCAGTTCTTC
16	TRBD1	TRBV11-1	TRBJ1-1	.	CASSPWTGGLNTEAFF	TGTGCCAGCAGCCCTTGGACAGGGGGGCTGAACACTGAAGCTTTCTTT
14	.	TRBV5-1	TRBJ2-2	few	CASSSPLDVGELFF	TGCGCCAGCAGCTCACCCCTAGATGTCGGGGAGCTGTTTTTT
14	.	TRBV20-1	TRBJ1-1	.	CSANPRVVNTEAFF	TGCAGTGCCAATCCCCGGGTGGTGAACACTGAAGCTTTCTTT
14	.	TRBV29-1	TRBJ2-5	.	CSVAWLSAQETQYF	TGCAGCGTTGCCTGGCTTTCAGCACAAGAGACCCAGTACTTC
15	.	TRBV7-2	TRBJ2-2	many	CASSLFPGNTGELFF	TGTGCCAGCAGCTTGTTTCCGGGTAACACCGGGGAGCTGTTTTTT
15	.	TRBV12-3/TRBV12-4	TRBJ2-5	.	CASSSYAGQGETQYF	TGTGCCAGCAGTTCTTACGCGGGGCAGGGAGAGACCCAGTACTTC
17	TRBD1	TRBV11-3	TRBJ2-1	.	CASSLPPGRGNYNEQFF	TGTGCCAGCAGCTTACCTCCTGGCAGGGGGAACTACAATGAGCAGTTCTTC